The 4 T cell receptor beta chains below all came from one sample that was sequenced in a study of vaccination and CD4 T cells after COVID-19. Specified treatment: roughly 10-day PBMC culture with coronavirus spike peptide pools or control peptides (ViraFEST assay). The study sequenced cultured CD4+ T cell DNA using the Oncomine TCR Beta short-read assay. From the PCR reads, TCRdb called clonotypes with MiXCR, one entry per CDR3 protein. The sample comprises roughly 20,000 distinct CDR3 sequences, around 45% of which are singletons, and 3.5% to 4.5% rests with the top ten. Their cognate antigens are unknown. Sequencing used CD4+ T cells from blood, cultured in vitro, obtained before SARS-CoV-2 vaccination. The receptors originated from a human donor who had recovered from COVID-19.

The table lists this clonotype with a few counts. The chain recombines TRBV7-3 with TRBJ1-1; D not resolved. Germline V gene data show CDR1 as SGHTA and CDR2 as FQGTGA. This CDR3 is built from 13 residues. V was pared by 3 bases and J by 5 bases, with 10 bases between. In nucleotides, the CDR3 is TGTGCCAGCAGCTTCTCAGGAAGTACTGAAGCTTTCTTT. Translated: CASSFSGSTEAFF.

The V and J genes are TRBV30 and TRBJ1-2; D gene uncertain. Germline lookup yields CDR1 GTSNPN and CDR2 SVGIG (reference sequence). The ends were cut back, 0 bases at V and 2 bases at J, with 13 bases in the middle. The CDR3 consists of 15 residues. The CDR3: CAWSVDRGSNYGYTF. CDR3 bases: TGTGCCTGGAGTGTAGATCGGGGTAGCAACTATGGCTACACCTTC.

This rearrangement joins TRBV6-1 to TRBJ2-3; D unclear. V was trimmed by 2 bases and J by 2 bases, leaving 11 bases between them. Germline V gene sequence: CDR1 MNHNS, CDR2 SASEGT. The CDR3 has 15 amino acids. CDR3 sequence (DNA): TGTGCCAGCAGTGAATTAAGGTCCGTCACAGATACGCAGTATTTT. This encodes CASSELRSVTDTQYF.

The chain combines TRBV2 with TRBJ1-5, with no clear D. Germline CDR1 reads SNHLY; CDR2 reads FYNNEI. The CDR3 spans 14 residues. V was cut by 3 bases and J by 7 bases, with 13 bases left in between. DNA for the CDR3: TGTGCCAGCAGTGAGGTGAGGGATCGCCAGCCCCAGCATTTT. Translating gives CASSEVRDRQPQHF.